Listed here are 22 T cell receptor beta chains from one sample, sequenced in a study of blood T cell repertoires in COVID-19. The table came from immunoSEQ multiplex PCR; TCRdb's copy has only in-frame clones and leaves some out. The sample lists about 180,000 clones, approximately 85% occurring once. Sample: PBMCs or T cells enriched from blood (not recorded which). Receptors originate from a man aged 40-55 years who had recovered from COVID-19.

The DNA of the CDR3 is TGTGCCAGCAGTAGGACCGACAGGGGAGCGTTTCAGCCCCAGCATTTT. Translated, it gives CASSRTDRGAFQPQHF. This rearrangement joins TRBV6-6 to TRBJ1-5; TRBD1 matches at 8 bases. This CDR3 is 16 amino acids long. The V gene end was trimmed by 5 bases and the J gene end by 6 bases; junction bases not matched to a gene: 12. Germline CDR1 MNHNY, CDR2 SVGAGI (reference sequence).

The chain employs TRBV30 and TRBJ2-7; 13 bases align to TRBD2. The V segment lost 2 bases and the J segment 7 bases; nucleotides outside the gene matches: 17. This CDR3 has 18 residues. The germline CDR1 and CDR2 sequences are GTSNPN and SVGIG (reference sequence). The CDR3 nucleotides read TGTGCCTGGAGTAGGGGGAAACAGAGAGGACTAGCGGGAGCAGAGCAGTACTTC. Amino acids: CAWSRGKQRGLAGAEQYF.

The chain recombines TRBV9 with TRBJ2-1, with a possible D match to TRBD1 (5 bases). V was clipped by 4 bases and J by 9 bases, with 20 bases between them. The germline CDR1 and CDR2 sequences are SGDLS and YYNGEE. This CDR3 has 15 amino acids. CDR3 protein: CASSPRVGEMIEQFF. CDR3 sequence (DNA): TGTGCCAGCAGCCCTCGTGTAGGGGAAATGATTGAGCAGTTCTTC.

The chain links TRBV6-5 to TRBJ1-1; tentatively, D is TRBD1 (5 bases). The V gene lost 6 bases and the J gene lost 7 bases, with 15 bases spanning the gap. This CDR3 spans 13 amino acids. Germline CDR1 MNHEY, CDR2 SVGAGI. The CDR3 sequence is CASRKTAGGEAFF. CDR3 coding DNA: TGTGCCAGCAGAAAAACTGCCGGGGGTGAAGCTTTCTTT.

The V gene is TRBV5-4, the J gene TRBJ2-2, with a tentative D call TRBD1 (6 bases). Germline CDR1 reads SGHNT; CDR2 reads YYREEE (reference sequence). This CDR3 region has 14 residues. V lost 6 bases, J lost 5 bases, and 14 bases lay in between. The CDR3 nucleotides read TGTGCCAGCAATGGACAGCAACTGACCGGGGAGCTGTTTTTT. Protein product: CASNGQQLTGELFF.

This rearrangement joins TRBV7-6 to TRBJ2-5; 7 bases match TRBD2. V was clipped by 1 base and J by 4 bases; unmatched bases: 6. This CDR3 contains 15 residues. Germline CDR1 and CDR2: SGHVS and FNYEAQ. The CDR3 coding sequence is TGTGCCAGCAGCTTAGGGTTTTCGGGAGGAGAGACCCAGTACTTC. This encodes CASSLGFSGGETQYF. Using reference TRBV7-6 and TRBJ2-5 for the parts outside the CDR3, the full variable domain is GAGVSQSPRYKVTKRGQDVALRCDPISGHVSLYWYRQALGQGPEFLTYFNYEAQQDKSGLPNDRFSAERPEGSISTLTIQRTEQRDSAMYRCASSLGFSGGETQYFGPGTRLLVL.

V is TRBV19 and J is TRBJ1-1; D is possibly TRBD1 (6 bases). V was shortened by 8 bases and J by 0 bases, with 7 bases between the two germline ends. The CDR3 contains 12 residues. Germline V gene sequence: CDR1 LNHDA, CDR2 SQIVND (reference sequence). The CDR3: CASGQLNTEAFF. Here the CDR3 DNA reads TGTGCCAGTGGACAGTTGAACACTGAAGCTTTCTTT.

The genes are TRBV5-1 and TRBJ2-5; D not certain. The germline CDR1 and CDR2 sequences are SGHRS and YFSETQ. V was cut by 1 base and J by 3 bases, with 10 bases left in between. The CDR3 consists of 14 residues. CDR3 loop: CASSLFGQKETQYF. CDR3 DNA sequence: TGCGCCAGCAGCTTGTTTGGCCAGAAAGAGACCCAGTACTTC.

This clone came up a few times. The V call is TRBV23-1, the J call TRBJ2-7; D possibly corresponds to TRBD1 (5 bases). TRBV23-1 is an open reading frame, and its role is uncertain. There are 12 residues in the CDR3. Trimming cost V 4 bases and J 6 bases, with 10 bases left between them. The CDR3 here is CASSPRVREQYF. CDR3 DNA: TGCGCCAGCAGTCCCAGGGTTCGCGAGCAGTACTTC.

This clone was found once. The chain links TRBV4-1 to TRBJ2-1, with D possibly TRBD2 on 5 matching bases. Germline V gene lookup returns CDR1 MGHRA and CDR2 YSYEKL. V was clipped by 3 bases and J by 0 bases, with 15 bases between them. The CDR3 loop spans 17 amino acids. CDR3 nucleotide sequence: TGCGCCAGCAGCCAGGACCTCGCCAGCGGCTCCTACAATGAGCAGTTCTTC. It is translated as CASSQDLASGSYNEQFF.

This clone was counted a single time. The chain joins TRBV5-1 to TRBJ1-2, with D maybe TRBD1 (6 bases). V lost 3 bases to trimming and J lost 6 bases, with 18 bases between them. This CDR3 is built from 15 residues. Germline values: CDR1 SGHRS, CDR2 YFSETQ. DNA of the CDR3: TGCGCCAGCAGCTCGTTAGCAGGGGCCCTTAATGGCTACACCTTC. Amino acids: CASSSLAGALNGYTF.

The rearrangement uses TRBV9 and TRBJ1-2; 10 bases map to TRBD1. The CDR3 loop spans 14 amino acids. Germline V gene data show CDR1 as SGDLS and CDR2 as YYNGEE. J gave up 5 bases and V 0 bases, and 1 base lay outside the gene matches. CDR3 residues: CASSVGGQGYGYTF. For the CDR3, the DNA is TGTGCCAGCAGCGTAGGGGGACAGGGGTATGGCTACACCTTC.

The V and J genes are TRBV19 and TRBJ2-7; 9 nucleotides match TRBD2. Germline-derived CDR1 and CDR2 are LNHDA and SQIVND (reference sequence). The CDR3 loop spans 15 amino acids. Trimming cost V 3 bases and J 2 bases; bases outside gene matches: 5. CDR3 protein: CASSIGLATTYEQYF. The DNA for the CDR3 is TGTGCCAGTAGTATCGGACTAGCGACTACCTACGAGCAGTACTTC.

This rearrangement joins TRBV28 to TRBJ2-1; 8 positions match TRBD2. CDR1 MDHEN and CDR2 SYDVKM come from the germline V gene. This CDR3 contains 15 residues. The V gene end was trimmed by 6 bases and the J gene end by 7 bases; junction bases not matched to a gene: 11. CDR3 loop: CASSPPFSSGNEQFF. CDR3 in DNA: TGTGCCAGCAGCCCCCCCTTTTCTAGCGGGAATGAGCAGTTCTTC.

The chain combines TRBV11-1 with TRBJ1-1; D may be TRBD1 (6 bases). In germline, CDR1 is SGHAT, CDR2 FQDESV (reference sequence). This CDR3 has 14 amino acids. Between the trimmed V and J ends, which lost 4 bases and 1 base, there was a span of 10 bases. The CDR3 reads CASSYRVTNTEAFF. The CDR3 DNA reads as TGTGCCAGCAGCTACAGGGTTACGAACACTGAAGCTTTCTTT.

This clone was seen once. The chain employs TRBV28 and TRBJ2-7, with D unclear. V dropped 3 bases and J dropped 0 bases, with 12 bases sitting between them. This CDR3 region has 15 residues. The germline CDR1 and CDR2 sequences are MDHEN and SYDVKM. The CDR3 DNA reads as TGTGCCAGCAGTTTCCTTGCGGAGAGCTCCTACGAGCAGTACTTC. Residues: CASSFLAESSYEQYF.

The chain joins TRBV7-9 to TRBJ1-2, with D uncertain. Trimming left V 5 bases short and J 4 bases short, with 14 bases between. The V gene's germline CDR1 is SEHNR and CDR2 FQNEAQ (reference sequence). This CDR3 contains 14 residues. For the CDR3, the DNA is TGTGCCAGCAGCGACATCGACAAGGCCTATGGCTACACCTTC. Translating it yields CASSDIDKAYGYTF.

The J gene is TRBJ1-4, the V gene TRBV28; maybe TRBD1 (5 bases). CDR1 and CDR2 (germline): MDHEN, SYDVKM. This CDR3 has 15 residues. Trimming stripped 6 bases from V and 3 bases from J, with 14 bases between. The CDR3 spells CASSLMGPPNEKLFF. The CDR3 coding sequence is TGTGCCAGCAGCCTCATGGGGCCCCCTAATGAAAAACTGTTTTTT.

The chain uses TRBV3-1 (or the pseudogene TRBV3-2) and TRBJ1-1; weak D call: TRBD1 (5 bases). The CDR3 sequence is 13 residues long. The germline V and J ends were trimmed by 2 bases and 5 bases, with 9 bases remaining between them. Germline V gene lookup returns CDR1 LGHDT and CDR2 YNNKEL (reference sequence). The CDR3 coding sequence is TGTGCCAGCAGCCAACAGGGTTGGACTGAAGCTTTCTTT. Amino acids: CASSQQGWTEAFF.

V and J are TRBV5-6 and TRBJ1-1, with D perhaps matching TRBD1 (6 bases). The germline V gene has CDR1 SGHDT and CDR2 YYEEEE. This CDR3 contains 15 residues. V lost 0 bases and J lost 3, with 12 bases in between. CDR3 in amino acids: CASSLAPTGYTEAFF. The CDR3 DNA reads TGTGCCAGCAGCTTGGCCCCGACAGGTTACACTGAAGCTTTCTTT.

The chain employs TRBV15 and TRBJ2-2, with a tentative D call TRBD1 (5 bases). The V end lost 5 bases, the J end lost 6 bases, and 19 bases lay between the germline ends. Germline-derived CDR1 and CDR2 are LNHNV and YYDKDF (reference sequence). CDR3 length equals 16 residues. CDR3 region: CATSAHEGVVAGELFF. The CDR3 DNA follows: TGTGCCACCAGCGCCCACGAAGGGGTAGTGGCCGGGGAGCTGTTTTTT.

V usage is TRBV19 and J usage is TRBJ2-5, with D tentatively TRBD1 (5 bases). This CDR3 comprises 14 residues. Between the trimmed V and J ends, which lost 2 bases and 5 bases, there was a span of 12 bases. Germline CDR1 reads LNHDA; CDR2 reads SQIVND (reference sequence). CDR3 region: CASSIPGQTETQYF. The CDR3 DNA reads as TGTGCCAGTAGTATACCCGGACAAACTGAGACCCAGTACTTC.